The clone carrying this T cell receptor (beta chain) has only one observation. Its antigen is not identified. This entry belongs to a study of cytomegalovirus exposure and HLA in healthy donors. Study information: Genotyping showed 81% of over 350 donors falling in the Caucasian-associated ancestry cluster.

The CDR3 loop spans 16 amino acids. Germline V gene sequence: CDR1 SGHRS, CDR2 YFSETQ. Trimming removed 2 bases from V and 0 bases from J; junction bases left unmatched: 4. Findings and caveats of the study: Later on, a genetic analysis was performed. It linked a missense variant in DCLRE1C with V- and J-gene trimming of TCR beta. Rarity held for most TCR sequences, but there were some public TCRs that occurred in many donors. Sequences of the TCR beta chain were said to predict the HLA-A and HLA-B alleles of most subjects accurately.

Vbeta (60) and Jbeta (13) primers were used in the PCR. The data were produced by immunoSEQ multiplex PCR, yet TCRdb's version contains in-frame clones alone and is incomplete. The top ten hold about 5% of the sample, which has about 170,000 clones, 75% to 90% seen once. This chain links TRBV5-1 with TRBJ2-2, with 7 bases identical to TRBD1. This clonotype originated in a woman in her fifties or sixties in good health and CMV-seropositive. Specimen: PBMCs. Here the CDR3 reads CASSLEGAPNTGELFF. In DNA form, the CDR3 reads TGCGCCAGCAGCTTAGAGGGGGCGCCGAACACCGGGGAGCTGTTTTTT.